The clone carrying this TCR beta chain showed up just a few times. Its antigen is undetermined. This may stem from a read error, because a much larger clone lies one nucleotide away. The same CDR3 arises from other DNA sequences in this sample as well. Germline-derived CDR1 and CDR2 are ENHRY and SYGVKD. The CDR3 extends over 14 amino acids. The data stem from a study of metastatic and nonmetastatic thyroid tumors. At the level of the study: It was across blood and tumor or nodule tissue from malignant and benign thyroid patients that repertoires were compared.

None of the patients had undergone any treatment ahead of thyroid surgery. In the study's own analysis: Across clinicopathological groups, CDR3 differences served as the basis for building a distant-metastasis classifier for papillary thyroid cancer. Via MiXCR, TCRdb re-called the PCR reads. These V and J calls originate from TCRdb's pipeline instead of the authors' own analysis. The table shows roughly 63,000 clones, with under 20% occurring only once. Notes on the study in general: When malignant thyroid tumors were compared with benign nodules, TCR beta diversity was reportedly significantly higher in the malignant tumors. This held in both blood and tumor samples.

The sample was blood. This chain links TRBV10-3 with TRBJ1-4, with D possibly matching TRBD1 (6 bases). The TCR originated in a male donor with papillary thyroid cancer or a benign thyroid nodule (not recorded which). Some clones in this sample may be carry-over from other donors' samples. This CDR3 is CAISESRGFEKLFF. CDR3 bases: TGTGCCATAAGTGAGTCCAGGGGATTTGAAAAACTGTTTTTT.